Sequencing of this T cell receptor beta chain was carried out in a study of shared clonotypes between healthy human individuals (TCRdb year 2020). Broadly, across the study: The cohort included three men and a couple of women between 18 and 49 years of age. Per donor, three plates each were used for CD4 naive and CD4 memory, two for CD8 naive, and one for CD8 memory. To estimate repertoire size and how much clonotypes are shared between individuals, the study performed deep sequencing of blood TCR repertoires from a few healthy adults. Libraries were prepared and TCR repertoires were sequenced by different laboratories using diverse techniques, in order to increase sequencing depth and limit assay-specific biases. Between about 0.94 and 8.9 billion PBMCs per donor were obtained by leukapheresis. What the study reported, not specific to this receptor: Pairwise subsampling led to the expectation that sequencing depth would affect the degree of clonotype sharing among donors. Higher generation probabilities were observed for clonotypes shared by all four sorted-subset donors than for non-shared clonotypes. Only blood was sampled, and tissue TCR repertoires likely differ from those in blood. Naive subsets generally had larger estimated clonotype richness than memory subsets did. Rarefaction of sorted-subset datasets indicated incomplete sequencing despite the large sequencing depth. The small number of donors limited the genetic and exposure-history diversity represented. Roughly 5% of naive CD4, 3.5% of naive CD8, around 2.3% of memory CD4, and roughly 0.4% of memory CD8 clonotypes were shared across a few donors.

The CDR3, cysteine through phenylalanine, is 13 amino acids long. The DNA shown is the 39-base CDR3, in frame from base 1. The trim is 4 bases for V and 7 bases for J, with a gap of 15 bases between the germline ends. Taken from the germline V gene (reference sequence), the CDR1 and CDR2 loops are SGHNT and YYREEE. Details on this clone: Its target antigen remains unknown. Within one base of it there is no much larger clone, and no base qualities were kept.

Using the deep immunoSEQ assay, TCR CDR3 regions were amplified from genomic DNA by multiplex PCR. Genomic DNA extracted from each cell subset was distributed evenly over all wells of several immunoSEQ 96-well plates, and each plate served as one replicate. For sorted subsets, roughly 200 ng of genomic DNA, equivalent to about 30,000 T cell genomes, went into each replicate PCR. Purified libraries were quantified with a Qubit 3.0 fluorometer, sized on a Bioanalyzer 2100, and re-quantified with the KAPA Library Quantification kit. Every immunoSEQ 96-well plate was sequenced on a separate single-read 150-cycle Illumina NextSeq 550 flow cell. Regarding the original processing steps: Because the immunoSEQ output included only junctional sequences and no quality scores, the filtering could not be the same as the filtering used for full-length reads. Sequences were annotated with PyIR, a Python wrapper for IgBLAST v1.9, using IMGT germline references to assign V/J genes and CDR3. Any read was removed if the V/J assignment was weak (E-value above 1e-6), the CDR3 was missing, or the read contained stop codons, out-of-frame junctions, or ambiguous translated residues. V3J clonotypes were defined as sequences sharing an identical inferred V gene, J gene, and CDR3 amino acid sequence. Percentage overlap between repertoires was calculated by dividing the number of shared unique clonotypes by the size of the smaller repertoire. Three approaches were used to assess repertoire richness: RTK rarefaction, the Chao1 estimator, and Recon v2.1 estimates of unobserved clonotypes. For all TCRbeta clonotypes obtained by the gDNA method from a handful of donors, generation probabilities were computed with OLGA. TCRdb retrieved this table from immuneACCESS and kept in-frame rearrangements only. Not all clones are present; in checked studies, unresolved V genes account for under half, and no reason is known for the remainder. V and J calls and clone size are as listed in that table; D and trimming were resolved from the DNA. This sample gives over 750,000 clones in total; roughly 96% of them show up just once. Jointly, the top ten make up less than 0.25% of the sample.

For the CD8 naive samples, CD45RO-negative cells were positively selected for CCR7, yielding a CD45RA+CCR7+ population from which TemRA cells were excluded. The donors were healthy, HIV-negative adults who had no recently reported acute infections or vaccinations. Only Caucasian adults living in Nashville, Tennessee, USA were represented among the donors. Blood was obtained by leukapheresis, after which PBMCs were separated by Ficoll-Histopaque density gradient centrifugation and cryopreserved in liquid nitrogen vapor phase. Analytical flow cytometry was used to check the purity and quantity of every magnetically sorted T cell population. Each sorted fraction had its genomic DNA isolated and then quantified by UV absorbance on a Nanodrop 2000c.

Recombination linked TRBV5-4 to TRBJ2-7; too little of a D gene remains to name it. The source is a man aged 25 to 40 in good health. Input material: naive CD8+ T cells sorted from blood. The cell subset or site label here, explained by the study, means: CD45RA+CCR7+. The base sequence is TGTGCCAGCAGCCCCCACGTTGGGAATGAGCAGTACTTC. Its translation reads: CASSPHVGNEQYF.